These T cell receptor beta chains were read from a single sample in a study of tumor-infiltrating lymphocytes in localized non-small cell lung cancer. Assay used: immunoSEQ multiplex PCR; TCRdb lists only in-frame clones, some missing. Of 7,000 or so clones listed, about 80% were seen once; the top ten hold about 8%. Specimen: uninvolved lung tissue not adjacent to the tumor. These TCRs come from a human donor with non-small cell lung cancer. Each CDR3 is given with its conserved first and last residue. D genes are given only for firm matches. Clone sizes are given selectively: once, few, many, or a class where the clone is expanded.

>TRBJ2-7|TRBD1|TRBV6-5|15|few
TGTGCCAGCAGTTCGGGGTGGGACAGCTCCTACGAGCAGTACTTC
CASSSGWDSSYEQYF
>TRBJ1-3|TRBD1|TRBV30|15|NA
TGTGCCTGGATAAACAGGGGATTTGCGGGAAACACCATATATTTT
CAWINRGFAGNTIYF
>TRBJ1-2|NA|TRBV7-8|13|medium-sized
TGTGCCAGCAGCTTACCCCCCGACTATGGCTACACCTTC
CASSLPPDYGYTF
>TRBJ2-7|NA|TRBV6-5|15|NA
TGTGCCAGCAGTCCCCGTCACGGGGGCTCCTACGAGCAGTACTTC
CASSPRHGGSYEQYF
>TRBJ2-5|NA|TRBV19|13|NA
TGTGCCAGTAAAAACGGACCCTCGGAGACCCAGTACTTC
CASKNGPSETQYF
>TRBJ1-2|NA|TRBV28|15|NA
TGTGCCAGCAGTTTAGCGCAGGCCGGTAACTATGGCTACACCTTC
CASSLAQAGNYGYTF
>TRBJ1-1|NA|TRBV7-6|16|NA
TGTGCCAGCAGCTTAGAGATCTCGGGGAGGCACACTGAAGCTTTCTTT
CASSLEISGRHTEAFF
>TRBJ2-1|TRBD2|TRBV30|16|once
TGTGCCTGGAGTGGGCCGGGACTAGCGGGAGGGAATGAGCAGTTCTTC
CAWSGPGLAGGNEQFF
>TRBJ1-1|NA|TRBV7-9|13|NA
TGTGCCAGCAGCCCCACAGTGAACACTGAAGCTTTCTTT
CASSPTVNTEAFF
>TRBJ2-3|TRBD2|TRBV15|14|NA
TGTGCCACGTCAGCGGGACTACCAACAGATACGCAGTATTTT
CATSAGLPTDTQYF
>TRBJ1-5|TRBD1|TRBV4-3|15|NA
TGCGCCAGCAGCCAAGGTGGACAGGGCAATCAGCCCCAGCATTTT
CASSQGGQGNQPQHF
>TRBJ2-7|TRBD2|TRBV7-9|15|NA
TGTGCCAGCAGCTTCTCAAGCGGGATGATAGGCGAGCAGTACTTC
CASSFSSGMIGEQYF
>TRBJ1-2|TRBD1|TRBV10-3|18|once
TGTGCCATCAGTGAGGGGACAGGGTCCGAAAAGACCTGGTATGGCTACACCTTC
CAISEGTGSEKTWYGYTF
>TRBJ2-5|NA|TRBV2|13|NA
TGTGCCAGCAGAAACACAGAGCAAGAGACCCAGTACTTC
CASRNTEQETQYF
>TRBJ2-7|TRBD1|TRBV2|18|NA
TGTGCCAGCTCTCCCTTCGGCAAAGGGGACAGTCTATCCTACGAGCAGTACTTC
CASSPFGKGDSLSYEQYF
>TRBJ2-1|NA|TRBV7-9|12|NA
TGTGCCAGCAGCTTGGACTCTGGTGAGCAGTTCTTC
CASSLDSGEQFF
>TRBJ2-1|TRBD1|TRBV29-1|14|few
TGCAGCGTTGTAACCGGGACAGGGGGCGATGAGCAGTTCTTC
CSVVTGTGGDEQFF
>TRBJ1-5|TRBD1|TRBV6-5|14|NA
TGTGCCAGCAGACGGACAGGGGAGGGGCAGCCCCAGCATTTT
CASRRTGEGQPQHF
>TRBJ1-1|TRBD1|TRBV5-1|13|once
TGCGCCAGCAGCTTGGGGGACAGGAGAGACGCTTTCTTT
CASSLGDRRDAFF
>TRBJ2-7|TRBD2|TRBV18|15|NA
TGTGCCAGCTCACCTCAGCGGGAGGTATCCTACGAGCAGTACTTC
CASSPQREVSYEQYF
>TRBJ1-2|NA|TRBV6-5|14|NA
TGTGCCAGCAGTTACTCATCCCAGGGTAATGGCTACACCTTC
CASSYSSQGNGYTF
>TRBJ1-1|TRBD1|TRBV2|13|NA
TGTGCCAGTTCCAATAGAGACAGGGGACAAGCTTTCTTT
CASSNRDRGQAFF
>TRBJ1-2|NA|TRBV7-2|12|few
TGTGCCATCTCCCTCGGGGGGGTAGGCTACACCTTC
CAISLGGVGYTF
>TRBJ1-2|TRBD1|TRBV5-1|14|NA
TGCGCCAGCAGCTTGGTAGGGGGCGACTATGGCTACACCTTC
CASSLVGGDYGYTF
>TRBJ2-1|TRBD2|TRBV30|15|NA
TGTGCCTGGAGTGTGGGACTAGCGGGATTCAATGAGCAGTTCTTC
CAWSVGLAGFNEQFF
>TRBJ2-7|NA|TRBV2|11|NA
TGTGCCAGCAGTGCCAGCTACGAGCAGTACTTC
CASSASYEQYF
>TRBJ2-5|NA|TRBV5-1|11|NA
TGCGCCAGCAGCTCCAGGGAGACCCAGTACTTC
CASSSRETQYF
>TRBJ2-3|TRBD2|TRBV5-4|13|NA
TGTGCCAGCAGGGTTGGAGACCGCGGGAGCGCGTATTTT
CASRVGDRGSAYF
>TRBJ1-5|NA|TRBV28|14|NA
TGTGCCAGCAGAGGGGGGGGCACCAATCAGCCCCAGCATTTT
CASRGGGTNQPQHF
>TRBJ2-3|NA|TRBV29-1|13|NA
TGCAGCGTTCACGGGGGTATCACAGATACGCAGTATTTT
CSVHGGITDTQYF
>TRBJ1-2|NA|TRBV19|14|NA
TGTGCCAGTAGTATAGTGTCCTCTAACTATGGCTACACCTTC
CASSIVSSNYGYTF
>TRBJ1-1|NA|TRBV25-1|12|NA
TGTGCCAGCAGTGAATACAACACTGAAGCTTTCTTT
CASSEYNTEAFF
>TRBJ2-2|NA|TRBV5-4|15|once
TGTGCCAGCAGCCGTCCCAGCGGTAACACCGGGGAGCTGTTTTTT
CASSRPSGNTGELFF
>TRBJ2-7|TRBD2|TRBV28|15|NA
TGTGCCAGCAGGGGAGGGACTAGCCTCTCCTACGAGCAGTACTTC
CASRGGTSLSYEQYF
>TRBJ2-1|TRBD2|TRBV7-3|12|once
TGTGCCAGCAGCAACCCCCCGGGGGGTATATTCTTC
CASSNPPGGIFF
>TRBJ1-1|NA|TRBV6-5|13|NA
TGTGCCAGCACCCTTACAGGGAACACTGAAGCTTTCTTT
CASTLTGNTEAFF
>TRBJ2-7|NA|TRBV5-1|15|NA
TGCGCCAGCAGCTCCCGGGGAGTCCCGGGGAACGAGCAGTACTTC
CASSSRGVPGNEQYF
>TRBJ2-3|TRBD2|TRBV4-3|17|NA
TGCGCCAGCAGCCAAGTTAGTGTAGCGGGAAGCACAGATACGCAGTATTTT
CASSQVSVAGSTDTQYF
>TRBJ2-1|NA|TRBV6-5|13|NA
TGTGCCAGCAGCCGATCTACCGACAATGAGCAGTTCTTC
CASSRSTDNEQFF
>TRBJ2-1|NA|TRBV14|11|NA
TGTGCCAGCAGCCTAGGGGTTGAGCAGTTCTTC
CASSLGVEQFF
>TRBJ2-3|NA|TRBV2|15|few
TGTGCCAGCAGAAAGGCAGAGGTTAGCACAGATACGCAGTATTTT
CASRKAEVSTDTQYF
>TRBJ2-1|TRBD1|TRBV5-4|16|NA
TGTGCCAGCAGCTTGTATGGACAGGGGGCTTATAATGAGCAGTTCTTC
CASSLYGQGAYNEQFF
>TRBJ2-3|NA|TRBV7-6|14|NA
TGTGCCAGCAGCTTAGTGGCCGGAACAGATACGCAGTATTTT
CASSLVAGTDTQYF
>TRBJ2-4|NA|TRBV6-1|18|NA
TGTGCCAGCAGTGAAGCAGGGGGGAGTATGATAACCAAAAACATTCAGTACTTC
CASSEAGGSMITKNIQYF
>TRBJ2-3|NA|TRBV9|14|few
TGTGCCAGCAGCGTCCGGGAATGGGCAGATACGCAGTATTTT
CASSVREWADTQYF